This TCR beta chain was sequenced for a study of cytomegalovirus exposure and HLA in healthy donors. As for the study in general: Earlier sequencing of approximately 200 million T cells yielded roughly 120 million unique TCR beta sequences. From HLA-typed donors, an early data release held around 80 million unique TCRs. Genotyping showed roughly 77% of hundreds of donors falling in the Caucasian-associated ancestry cluster.

Primers: 60 Vbeta forward and 13 Jbeta reverse. Sequenced by immunoSEQ multiplex PCR; TCRdb stores in-frame clones only, minus some. The sample shows some 200,000 clones, 75% to 90% of them seen only once. Regarding the study as a whole: A later analysis found most CMV-associated TCR beta chains apparently HLA-restricted.

The ends were cut back, 4 bases at V and 1 base at J, with 13 bases in the middle. The CDR3 has 15 amino acids. Germline CDR1 and CDR2: SGHDT and YYEEEE. This clone was found a few times. Antigen: not known. The J gene is TRBJ2-3, the V gene TRBV5-6; TRBD2 is a possible D gene (6 bases). Sequencing was carried out using PBMCs. The sequence came from a boy between 10 and 17 years old in good health and CMV-seronegative. The CDR3 spells CASSGGTTRTDTQYF. The CDR3 coding sequence is TGTGCCAGCAGCGGGGGGACGACACGCACAGATACGCAGTATTTT.